Each of the 21 T cell receptor beta chains below was sequenced from the same sample in a study of T-cell memory formation after mild COVID-19. TCRdb itself ran the 5' RACE reads through MiXCR, one entry per CDR3 protein. The data contain about 540,000 distinct CDR3 sequences, roughly 22% of them singletons. Sequencing used PBMCs or a T cell subset sorted from them (not recorded which). The receptor source for this set is an adult woman who had mild COVID-19 (a few samples of this study predate the infection). Cell type and time point are not known.

DNA of the CDR3: TGCAGTGCTAGGCCAGAGATCGGGGGAGTCGGGACCCAGTACTTC. Protein: CSARPEIGGVGTQYF. The chain employs TRBV20-1 and TRBJ2-5; D is perhaps TRBD2 (6 bases). The V gene's germline CDR1 is DFQATT and CDR2 SNEGSKA (reference sequence). The V end was cut by 3 bases, the J end by 7 bases, with 21 bases between. The CDR3 totals 15 residues.

The CDR3 spells CASRPGRNSGNTIYF. CDR3 in DNA: TGTGCCAGTAGACCAGGACGGAACTCTGGAAACACCATATATTTT. V usage is TRBV19 and J usage is TRBJ1-3; D is unclear. Trimming shortened V by 6 bases and J by 0 bases, and 12 bases separated the two germline ends. Germline V gene lookup returns CDR1 LNHDA and CDR2 SQIVND (reference sequence). The CDR3 extends over 15 amino acids.

The chain couples TRBV15 to TRBJ2-1; weak D call: TRBD1 (6 bases). The CDR3 has 16 residues. Trimming cost V 8 bases and J 0 bases, with 17 bases left between them. Germline V gene data show CDR1 as LNHNV and CDR2 as YYDKDF (reference sequence). CDR3 residues: CATEPNRVGSYNEQFF. CDR3 DNA sequence: TGTGCCACCGAACCGAACAGGGTCGGCTCCTACAATGAGCAGTTCTTC.

This chain connects TRBV5-1 to TRBJ1-1; TRBD1 agrees at 7 bases. The germline CDR1 and CDR2 sequences are SGHRS and YFSETQ. V trimming: 4 bases; J trimming: 4 bases; junction bases outside the gene matches: 28. The CDR3 spans 21 residues. The CDR3 DNA follows: TGCGCCAGCAGCCCCTCACAGGGGCGCCTATCCAGTCGTGTGAGTGGCACTGAAGCTTTCTTT. Amino acid sequence: CASSPSQGRLSSRVSGTEAFF.

This clonotype was observed a few times. This chain joins TRBV29-1 and TRBJ2-3; D is possibly TRBD1 or TRBD2 (6 bases each). This CDR3 region has 15 residues. Trimming took off 8 bases at V and 2 bases at J, with 20 bases between the two ends. Germline V gene data show CDR1 as SQVTM and CDR2 as ANQGSEA. The DNA for the CDR3 is TGCAGCACAGGCCAGCAGGGGACTTACACAGATACGCAGTATTTT. Protein sequence: CSTGQQGTYTDTQYF.

This clonotype was observed a few times. The rearrangement links TRBV7-9 to TRBJ1-1; unclear D gene. Between the trimmed V and J ends, which lost 7 bases and 1 base, there was a span of 19 bases. This CDR3 has 16 amino acids. The germline gives CDR1 SEHNR, CDR2 FQNEAQ (reference sequence). The chain's CDR3 is CASTNREGFRNTEAFF. CDR3 nucleotide sequence: TGTGCCAGCACCAACCGAGAGGGATTCCGGAACACTGAAGCTTTCTTT.

This clonotype showed up just a few times. The chain links TRBV18 to TRBJ2-1, with 13 bases that match TRBD2. The CDR3 is 16 residues long. Germline V gene data show CDR1 as KGHSH and CDR2 as LQKENI. After removal of 6 bases from V and 6 bases from J, the junction contained 8 bases not matched to a gene. CDR3 in DNA: TGTGCCAGCTCGCCTATAACTAGCGGGAGGGCCAATGAGCAGTTCTTC. Protein product: CASSPITSGRANEQFF.

The V and J genes are TRBV24-1 and TRBJ2-1; 7 nucleotides agree with TRBD1. Losses at the gene ends were 4 bases for V and 1 base for J; bases not matched to a gene: 9. Germline V gene sequence: CDR1 KGHDR, CDR2 SFDVKD. This CDR3 has 17 residues. The DNA of the CDR3 is TGTGCCACCAGTGAGAAACAGGGGCAAGGGTCCTACAATGAGCAGTTCTTC. Protein sequence: CATSEKQGQGSYNEQFF.

This clonotype was seen more than once but under ten times. V usage is TRBV12-3 or TRBV12-4 and J usage is TRBJ2-3; D is uncertain. Between the trimmed V and J ends, which lost 4 bases and 4 bases, there was a span of 24 bases. The CDR3 sequence is 18 residues long. The DNA of the CDR3 is TGTGCCAGCAGTTCGCCCCCTTTCTACCACCCCGAGGCAGATACGCAGTATTTT. It encodes CASSSPPFYHPEADTQYF.

Many counts were recorded for this clonotype. The DNA of the CDR3 is TGCAGTGCTTCCGGACTAGCGGGGGTAGAGGCAGATACGCAGTATTTT. This encodes CSASGLAGVEADTQYF. The chain couples TRBV20-1 to TRBJ2-3; 13 bases line up with TRBD2. The V segment lost 5 bases and the J segment 4 bases; nucleotides outside the gene matches: 9. Germline CDR1 and CDR2: DFQATT and SNEGSKA (reference sequence). There are 16 residues in the CDR3.

J is TRBJ2-3 and V is TRBV5-1; no clear D gene. Germline V gene lookup returns CDR1 SGHRS and CDR2 YFSETQ. V shed 0 bases and J shed 1 base, with 9 bases lying between them. This CDR3 spans 15 amino acids. The CDR3 sequence: CASSLAFSGTDTQYF. DNA of the CDR3: TGCGCCAGCAGCTTGGCCTTCTCGGGCACAGATACGCAGTATTTT.

As regards this clonotype: Mismatch with germline at one junction end may stem from a read error. The CDR3 DNA reads TGCAGCGTTGAACGCGTTGGGGAATCCTACGATCAGTACTTC. Protein sequence: CSVERVGESYDQYF. V gene TRBV29-1 combines with J gene TRBJ2-7; D unclear. CDR3 length equals 14 residues. Germline CDR1 reads SQVTM; CDR2 reads ANQGSEA.

The CDR3 loop reads CASSTGTAPGGTDTQYF. The CDR3 DNA follows: TGTGCCAGCAGCACTGGGACAGCGCCGGGCGGCACAGATACGCAGTATTTT. The rearrangement joins TRBV5-4 to TRBJ2-3; 7 nucleotides align to TRBD1. Trimming removed 4 bases from V and 1 base from J; junction bases left unmatched: 12. Germline loops: CDR1 SGHNT, CDR2 YYREEE (reference sequence). The CDR3 totals 17 residues.

For the CDR3, the DNA is TGTGCCAGCAGTTCTCGGACCTCGGGGTGGGAGACCCAGTACTTC. Encoded protein: CASSSRTSGWETQYF. This chain connects TRBV2 to TRBJ2-5; maybe TRBD2 (5 bases). The germline gives CDR1 SNHLY, CDR2 FYNNEI. This CDR3 is 15 amino acids long. Trimming stripped 5 bases from V and 5 bases from J, with 18 bases between.

This sequence joins TRBV18 and TRBJ2-3; TRBD2 matches at 8 bases. Per germline, CDR1 KGHSH and CDR2 LQKENI. The J segment lost 1 base and the V segment lost 6 bases, leaving 3 bases of the junction unmatched. This CDR3 has 14 amino acids. In DNA, the CDR3 is TGTGCCAGCTCGCGGGGGGATCGCACAGATACGCAGTATTTT. The encoded protein is CASSRGDRTDTQYF.

This clonotype was observed a handful of times. V gene TRBV7-3 combines with J gene TRBJ2-2; D is ambiguous. The germline V gene has CDR1 SGHTA and CDR2 FQGTGA. The CDR3 length is 15 residues. V dropped 0 bases and J dropped 7 bases, with 12 bases sitting between them. This CDR3 is CASSLTFTLGGELFF. In DNA, the CDR3 is TGTGCCAGCAGCTTAACGTTCACCTTGGGCGGGGAGCTGTTTTTT.

V is TRBV29-1 and J is TRBJ2-7, with 11 bases lining up with TRBD2. Germline V gene data show CDR1 as SQVTM and CDR2 as ANQGSEA. The V gene end was trimmed by 5 bases and the J gene end by 6 bases; junction bases not matched to a gene: 12. This CDR3 spans 15 amino acids. The CDR3: CSVIAGGQGLGEQYF. For the CDR3, the DNA is TGCAGCGTTATAGCGGGAGGGCAAGGGTTAGGCGAGCAGTACTTC.

The chain couples TRBV5-6 to TRBJ2-2; tentative D call: TRBD1 (5 bases). There are 15 residues in the CDR3. The germline gives CDR1 SGHDT, CDR2 YYEEEE. Trimming took 2 bases from V and 1 from J, leaving 9 bases between them. CDR3 sequence reads: CASSFRELNTGELFF. CDR3 nucleotides: TGTGCCAGCAGCTTCAGGGAATTGAACACCGGGGAGCTGTTTTTT.

This clonotype was detected only a few times. The chain carries TRBV5-5 and TRBJ2-2, with 10 bases aligning to TRBD1. Trimming cost V 4 bases and J 0 bases; bases outside gene matches: 3. Per the germline V gene, CDR1 is SGHKS and CDR2 is YYEKEE (reference sequence). CDR3 size: 16 residues. The CDR3 DNA is TGTGCCAGCAGCGCAGGACAGGGGGCGAACACCGGGGAGCTGTTTTTT. Encoded protein: CASSAGQGANTGELFF. The full variable domain, completed using reference TRBV5-5 and TRBJ2-2, is DAGVTQSPTHLIKTRGQQVTLRCSPISGHKSVSWYQQVLGQGPQFIFQYYEKEERGRGNFPDRFSARQFPNYSSELNVNALLLGDSALYLCASSAGQGANTGELFFGEGSRLTVL.

The chain combines TRBV9 with TRBJ2-7; 7 bases align to TRBD2. Per germline, CDR1 SGDLS and CDR2 YYNGEE. V lost 0 bases, J lost 6 bases, and 6 bases stayed unmatched. The CDR3 has 14 amino acids. The CDR3 region is CASSVGGREFEQYF. The DNA of the CDR3 is TGTGCCAGCAGCGTAGGAGGGCGGGAGTTCGAGCAGTACTTC.

V and J are TRBV3-1 and TRBJ2-5, with 12 positions matching TRBD2. The CDR3 covers 16 residues. Germline trimming cut 1 base from V and 3 bases from J; bases unmatched to any gene: 3. The germline V gene has CDR1 LGHDT and CDR2 YNNKEL (reference sequence). CDR3 loop: CASSQGTSGTEETQYF. As DNA, the CDR3 is TGTGCCAGCAGCCAAGGGACTAGCGGGACAGAAGAGACCCAGTACTTC.